A single count supports the clone carrying this T cell receptor beta chain. One end of the junction is discordant with germline, which a read error may explain. These data are taken from a study of blood T cell repertoires in COVID-19. Study as a whole: Italy, Spain and the United States were the sources of the convalescent and acute COVID-19 samples. T cells, B-cell-depleted T cells, or PBMCs supplied cDNA or gDNA.

Per the study methods: By means of reference gene primer amplification, nucleated cell counts were estimated. Profiled with immunoSEQ multiplex PCR; TCRdb holds only in-frame clones, not every one. V and J calls and clone size are copied from that table; D and trimming were computed from the DNA. The data hold 95,000 to 150,000 clones, with more than 80% observed a single time. The sample was peripheral blood. The source is a man in his forties with acute or convalescent COVID-19.

This chain's CDR3 is CAWSTERGGTGELLF. DNA of the CDR3: TGTGCCTGGAGTACGGAACGGGGTGGTACCGGGGAGCTGCTTTTT. The chain has TRBV30 and TRBJ2-2; D is perhaps TRBD2 (5 bases). Germline V gene sequence: CDR1 GTSNPN, CDR2 SVGIG (reference sequence). This CDR3 contains 15 residues.